This is a list of T cell receptor beta chains from one sample in a study of OX40 agonist ivuxolimab in advanced cancers. The method was immunoSEQ multiplex PCR; TCRdb's version includes in-frame clones alone and lacks a portion of them. Here the sample spans 20,000 to 25,000 clones, approximately 70% being singletons. The sequences come from CD4+ or CD8+ T cells sorted from blood, collected in a trial of the OX40 agonist ivuxolimab. These receptors originate from an adult with an advanced solid tumor such as melanoma, head and neck, liver or kidney cancer. The CDR3 runs from the conserved cysteine through the conserved F or W. The D gene is left open where the match is weak. The size entry is marked missing in some rows and otherwise reads once, few, many or a size class.

J gene | D gene | V gene | clone size | CDR3 DNA | CDR3 protein
TRBJ1-6 | . | TRBV25-1 | . | TGTGCCAGCAAGTGGGACGGGAATTCACCCCTCCACTTT | CASKWDGNSPLHF
TRBJ1-2 | . | TRBV4-1 | . | TGCGCCAGCAGCCAAGTAAAATCGGGGGCATATGGCTACACCTTC | CASSQVKSGAYGYTF
TRBJ2-3 | TRBD2 | TRBV6-1 | medium-sized | TGTGCCAGCAGTGTACGCGGGACTAGAAATACGCAGTATTTT | CASSVRGTRNTQYF
TRBJ1-4 | TRBD1 | TRBV7-9 | medium-sized | TGTGCCAGCAGCCACCGGGACAGGGGGCAAAAACTGTTTTTT | CASSHRDRGQKLFF
TRBJ1-2 | TRBD1 | TRBV5-1 | . | TGCGCCAGCAGCTTGGTCGGGACAGCGGATAACTATGGCTACACCTTC | CASSLVGTADNYGYTF
TRBJ2-3 | TRBD1 | TRBV9 | . | TGTGCCAGCAGCGGGACAGGGGGCGGTGATACGCAGTATTTT | CASSGTGGGDTQYF
TRBJ1-2 | TRBD1 | TRBV9 | . | TGTGCCAGCAGCGAGGGGGACAGCTATGGCTACACCTTC | CASSEGDSYGYTF
TRBJ1-1 | . | TRBV5-1 | . | TGCGCCAGCAGAATGAACACTGAAGCTTTCTTT | CASRMNTEAFF
TRBJ1-1 | . | TRBV30 | . | TGTGCCTGGAGTAGCTGGGCGGAGACTGAAGCTTTCTTT | CAWSSWAETEAFF
TRBJ2-7 | . | TRBV5-1 | . | TGCGCCAGCAGCTTAGGGGGGGCGTTCTACGAGCAGTACTTC | CASSLGGAFYEQYF
TRBJ2-3 | . | TRBV7-2 | once | TGTGCCAGCAGCTTAGCGCTAGGGGATACGCAGTATTTT | CASSLALGDTQYF
TRBJ1-1 | . | TRBV7-6 | few | TGTGCCAGCAGCCAAATCGACGTGGCCGAGAACACTGAAGCTTTCTTT | CASSQIDVAENTEAFF
TRBJ2-4 | . | TRBV5-4 | . | TGTGCCAGCAGCTTGTGGGTAGCCAAAAACATTCAGTACTTC | CASSLWVAKNIQYF
TRBJ2-1 | TRBD2 | TRBV27 | once | TGTGCCAGCAGGTTAGCGGGGGGTGCCTACAATGAGCAGTTCTTC | CASRLAGGAYNEQFF
TRBJ2-7 | . | TRBV7-3 | . | TGTGCCAGCAGCCACGCCGGGCACTCCTACGAGCAGTACTTC | CASSHAGHSYEQYF
TRBJ2-5 | . | TRBV2 | few | TGTGCCAGCAGTGATTGGCTCGGAGAGACCCAGTACTTC | CASSDWLGETQYF
TRBJ1-1 | . | TRBV9 | . | TGTGCCAGCAGCGTAGGCGGGACCACTGAAGCTTTCTTT | CASSVGGTTEAFF
TRBJ1-5 | . | TRBV5-3 | . | TGTGCCAGAAGCTTCCGGCCGAGCAATCAGCCCCAGCATTTT | CARSFRPSNQPQHF
TRBJ1-2 | TRBD1 | TRBV7-6 | . | TGTGCCAGCAGCCCGTCTCTGGACAGGGGACATGGCTACACCTTC | CASSPSLDRGHGYTF
TRBJ2-1 | . | TRBV4-3 | few | TGCGCCAGCAGCCACCGAGATAGCTCCTACAATGAGCAGTTCTTC | CASSHRDSSYNEQFF
TRBJ1-2 | . | TRBV5-6 | . | TGTGCCAGCAGCGAGCAGGTTAAAGGACGCTATGGCTACACCTTC | CASSEQVKGRYGYTF
TRBJ2-5 | . | TRBV6-5 | . | TGTGCCAGCAGTTACTCTCCCCAAGAGACCCAGTACTTC | CASSYSPQETQYF
TRBJ2-3 | TRBD2 | TRBV9 | . | TGTGCCAGCAGCCTTCGGACTAGCGCAGATACGCAGTATTTT | CASSLRTSADTQYF
TRBJ2-7 | . | TRBV4-1 | . | TGCGCCAGCAGCCAATCCTCTCCTATAGGGGTCGGATTAGAGCAGTACTTC | CASSQSSPIGVGLEQYF
TRBJ2-1 | . | TRBV11-2 | . | TGTGCCACTCACGGGGGTCTACGGGATGAGCAGTTCTTC | CATHGGLRDEQFF
TRBJ2-5 | . | TRBV13 | once | TGTGCCAGCAGCTCCCTACTGACGCAGGGAGGGACCCAGTACTTC | CASSSLLTQGGTQYF
TRBJ2-2 | . | TRBV9 | once | TGTGCCAGCAGCCCACCGACGGCCCGGGGGGAGCTGTTTTTT | CASSPPTARGELFF
TRBJ2-7 | . | TRBV7-8 | . | TGTGCCAGCAGCTTAGTCGGGAGCTCCTACGAGCAGTACTTC | CASSLVGSSYEQYF
TRBJ1-2 | TRBD1 | TRBV7-9 | few | TGTGCCAGCAGCCCCCGGGACAGGGTAACCTATGGCTACACCTTC | CASSPRDRVTYGYTF
TRBJ2-1 | TRBD2 | TRBV29-1 | . | TGCAGCGCCCCGTTCGGCGCGGGGGGCCTTTTCGAGCAGTTCTTC | CSAPFGAGGLFEQFF
TRBJ1-4 | . | TRBV7-9 | . | TGTGCCAGCAGCTCCCGGGCGTCAACTAATGAAAAACTGTTTTTT | CASSSRASTNEKLFF
TRBJ2-2 | . | TRBV7-9 | . | TGTGCCAGCAGCTTCCCATCATCGGTTCGAACCGGGGAGCTGTTTTTT | CASSFPSSVRTGELFF
TRBJ1-2 | . | TRBV6-6 | . | TGTGCCAGCAGTCCCCTCGGAGGACAGTCCTATGGCTACACCTTC | CASSPLGGQSYGYTF
TRBJ2-1 | TRBD2 | TRBV7-9 | . | TGTGCCAGCATGTTGACCGGGACTATTTACAATGAGCAGTTCTTC | CASMLTGTIYNEQFF
TRBJ2-1 | . | TRBV20-1 | . | TGCAGTCCCCCCCGGGATGAGCAGTTCTTC | CSPPRDEQFF
TRBJ2-1 | TRBD2 | TRBV5-1 | . | TGCGCCAGCAGCTTGGGGGTGCAGCGGGGGATCGATGAGCAGTTCTTC | CASSLGVQRGIDEQFF
TRBJ2-1 | . | TRBV6-9 | once | TGTGCCAGCAGTTACGTGGTGCTCGGAGAGCAGTTCTTC | CASSYVVLGEQFF
TRBJ2-5 | TRBD2 | TRBV7-8 | . | TGTGCCAGCAGCTTAGCTCAGGGCGGGGGAGCTCCAGAGACCCAGTACTTC | CASSLAQGGGAPETQYF
TRBJ2-7 | TRBD2 | TRBV7-2 | . | TGTGCCAGCAGCTTAGGCGTCGGGGGGAAGTACGAGCAGTACTTC | CASSLGVGGKYEQYF
TRBJ2-5 | TRBD2 | TRBV19 | once | TGTGCCAGTAGACTGACTAGCGGGGAGACTTTCAAAGAGACCCAGTACTTC | CASRLTSGETFKETQYF
TRBJ1-6 | . | TRBV4-2 | . | TGTGCCAGCAGCGAAGGGGTTGGGAGACGCTCACCCCTCCACTTT | CASSEGVGRRSPLHF
TRBJ2-5 | TRBD1 | TRBV4-1 | . | TGCGCCAGCAGCCAAGTAGGGACAGCGGAGACCCAGTACTTC | CASSQVGTAETQYF